This T cell receptor beta chain originates from a study of cytomegalovirus exposure and HLA in healthy donors. Only in-frame clones appear in the TCRdb table, and some are missing; sequencing was by immunoSEQ multiplex PCR. The sample has about 220,000 clones; 87% are singletons. Germline values: CDR1 MDHEN, CDR2 SYDVKM. The V and J ends lost 3 bases and 4 bases, in that order; junction bases with no gene match: 4. The CDR3 covers 15 residues. V is TRBV28 and J is TRBJ1-4; 8 nucleotides align to TRBD1. This sequence was found in a man aged 18 to 30 in good health and CMV-seronegative. Sample: PBMCs. The CDR3 protein is CASSFRDRYNEKLFF. The CDR3 DNA reads as TGTGCCAGCAGTTTCCGGGACAGGTATAATGAAAAACTGTTTTTT.